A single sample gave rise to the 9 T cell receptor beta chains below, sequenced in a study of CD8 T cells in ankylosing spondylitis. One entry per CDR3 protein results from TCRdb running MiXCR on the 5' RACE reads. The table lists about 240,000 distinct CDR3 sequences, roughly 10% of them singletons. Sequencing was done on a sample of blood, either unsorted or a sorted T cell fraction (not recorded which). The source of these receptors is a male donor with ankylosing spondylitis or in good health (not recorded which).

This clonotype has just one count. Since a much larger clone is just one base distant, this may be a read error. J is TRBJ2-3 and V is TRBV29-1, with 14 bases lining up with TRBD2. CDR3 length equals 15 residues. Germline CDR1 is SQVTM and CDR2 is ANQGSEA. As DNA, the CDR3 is TGCAACGTAGGGACTAGCGGGAGTGGGACAGATACGCAGTATTTT. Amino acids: CNVGTSGSGTDTQYF.

For the CDR3, the DNA is TGTGCCAGCACTTCCTCCAGGGTAGTAGATTCACCCCTCCACTTT. It is translated as CASTSSRVVDSPLHF. The chain couples TRBV3-1 to TRBJ1-6; tentatively, D is TRBD1 (5 bases). The V and J ends lost 7 bases and 8 bases respectively, with 18 bases between them. The CDR3 runs to 15 residues. Germline V gene data show CDR1 as LGHDT and CDR2 as YNNKEL (reference sequence).

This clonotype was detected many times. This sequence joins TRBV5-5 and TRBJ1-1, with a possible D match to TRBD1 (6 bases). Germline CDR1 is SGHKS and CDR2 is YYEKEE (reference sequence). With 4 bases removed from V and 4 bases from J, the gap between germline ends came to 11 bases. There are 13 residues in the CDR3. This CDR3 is CASSTYRATEAFF. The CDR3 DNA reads TGTGCCAGCAGCACCTACAGGGCCACTGAAGCTTTCTTT.

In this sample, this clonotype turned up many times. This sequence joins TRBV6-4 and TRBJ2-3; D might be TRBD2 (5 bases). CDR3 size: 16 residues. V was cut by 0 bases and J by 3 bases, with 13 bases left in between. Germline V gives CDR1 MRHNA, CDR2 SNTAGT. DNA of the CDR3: TGTGCCAGCAGTGACTCTTTCGGGGTCGGAACAGATACGCAGTATTTT. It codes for CASSDSFGVGTDTQYF.

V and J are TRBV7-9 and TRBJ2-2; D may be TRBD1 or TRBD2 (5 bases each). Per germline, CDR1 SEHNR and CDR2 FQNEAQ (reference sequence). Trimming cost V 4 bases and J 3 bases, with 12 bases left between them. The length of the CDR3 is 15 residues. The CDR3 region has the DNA TGTGCCAGCAGCTCTACCGGGACCTACACCGGGGAGCTGTTTTTT. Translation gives CASSSTGTYTGELFF.

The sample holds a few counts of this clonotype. CDR3 in amino acids: CSARPGTSDYEQYF. CDR3 coding DNA: TGCAGTGCTAGACCGGGGACTAGCGACTACGAGCAGTACTTC. The genes are TRBV20-1 and TRBJ2-7; 10 bases fit TRBD2. The trim removed 2 bases at V and 3 bases at J, leaving 4 bases unmatched. In germline, CDR1 is DFQATT, CDR2 SNEGSKA (reference sequence). The CDR3 sequence is 14 residues long.

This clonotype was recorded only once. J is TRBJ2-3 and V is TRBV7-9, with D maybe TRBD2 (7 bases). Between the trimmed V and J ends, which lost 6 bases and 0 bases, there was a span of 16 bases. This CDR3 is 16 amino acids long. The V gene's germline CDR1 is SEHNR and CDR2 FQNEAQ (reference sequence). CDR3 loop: CASRSTGRGSTDTQYF. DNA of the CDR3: TGTGCCAGCAGGTCTACAGGGAGGGGAAGCACAGATACGCAGTATTTT.

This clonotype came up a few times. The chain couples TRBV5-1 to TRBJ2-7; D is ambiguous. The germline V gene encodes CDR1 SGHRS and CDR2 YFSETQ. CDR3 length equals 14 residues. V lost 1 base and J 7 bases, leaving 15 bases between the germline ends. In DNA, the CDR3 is TGCGCCAGCAGCTTGCCCTCATCAGCGATGGAGCAGTACTTC. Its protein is CASSLPSSAMEQYF.

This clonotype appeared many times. The CDR3 sequence is CSVARTSGSSNEQFF. CDR3 nucleotides: TGCAGCGTGGCCAGGACTAGCGGGAGCTCCAATGAGCAGTTCTTC. The V call is TRBV29-1, the J call TRBJ2-1; 13 positions agree with TRBD2. V was clipped by 6 bases and J by 6 bases; unmatched bases: 8. This CDR3 is 15 amino acids long. From germline, CDR1 is SQVTM and CDR2 ANQGSEA.